This TCR beta chain was sequenced during a study of T-cell reconstitution after alpha-beta-depleted transplantation in children. The study's findings and limits: Surviving recipient T cells and thymic progenitors accounted for the high day-60 TCRbeta diversity observed in some patients. Diversity and T-cell counts at one year after transplant derived mostly from new T cells. At around two months after transplant, the alpha-beta T cells were reportedly derived from several hundred expanded clones that came from non-depleted graft cells.

V was clipped by 1 base and J by 1 base, with 10 bases between them. The germline V gene encodes CDR1 SGHAT and CDR2 FQNNGV. The CDR3 is made up of 15 amino acids. This clonotype has ten or more counts. What it binds is unknown. Researchers prepared the TCRbeta library using unique molecular identifiers, the study reports. TCRdb processed the PCR reads anew with MiXCR; each CDR3 protein has one entry. The sample lists over 150,000 distinct CDR3 sequences; roughly 7.1% were seen once. The receptor was isolated from a boy aged 2 to 10 with acute lymphoblastic leukemia, due to receive a stem cell transplant. V is TRBV11-2 and J is TRBJ1-1; D uncertain. The sample consisted of PBMCs, taken before TCRalphabeta/CD19-depleted stem cell transplant. The CDR3 nucleotides are TGTGCCAGCAGCTTAGTATCAGTATCGAACACTGAAGCTTTCTTT. This encodes CASSLVSVSNTEAFF.